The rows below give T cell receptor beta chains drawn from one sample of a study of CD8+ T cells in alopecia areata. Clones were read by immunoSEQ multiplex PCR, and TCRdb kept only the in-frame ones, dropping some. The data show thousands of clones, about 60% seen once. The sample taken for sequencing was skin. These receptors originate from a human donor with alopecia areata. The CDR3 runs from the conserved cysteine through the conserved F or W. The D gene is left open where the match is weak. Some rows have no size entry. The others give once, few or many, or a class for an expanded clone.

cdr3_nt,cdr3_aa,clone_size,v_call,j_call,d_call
TGTGCCTGGACCGTTAAGCTGTCATACAATGAGCAGTTCTTC,CAWTVKLSYNEQFF,NA,TRBV30,TRBJ2-1,NA
TGTGCCAGCAGTTTGACAGGAACTCTCCACTTT,CASSLTGTLHF,NA,TRBV7-8,TRBJ1-6,NA
TGCGCCAGCAGCGATCGGATAGGGGACACTGAAGCTTTCTTT,CASSDRIGDTEAFF,NA,TRBV5-1,TRBJ1-1,NA
TGTGCCAGCAGCTCTGACAGGGGGAACATTCAGTACTTC,CASSSDRGNIQYF,NA,TRBV7-9,TRBJ2-4,TRBD1
TGTGCCACCACTTGGACAGGCCAAGAGACCCAGTACTTC,CATTWTGQETQYF,NA,TRBV6-5,TRBJ2-5,TRBD1
TGTGCCAGCAGCTTTGGCGGCGTAACAGGGGAGACCCAGTACTTC,CASSFGGVTGETQYF,medium-sized,TRBV7-2,TRBJ2-5,NA
TGTGCCAGCACCATGGGGGGTGCGCAGTTCTTC,CASTMGGAQFF,NA,TRBV7-2,TRBJ2-1,NA
TGTGCCAGCAGCTTATCTCTCACTGAAGCTTTCTTT,CASSLSLTEAFF,few,TRBV11-2,TRBJ1-1,NA
TGTGCCAGCTCACCAGGGGACGGGGCCAACGTCCTGACTTTC,CASSPGDGANVLTF,medium-sized,TRBV18,TRBJ2-6,NA
TGCGCCAGCAGCTTGACAACAGGGGGCACTGAAGCTTTCTTT,CASSLTTGGTEAFF,few,TRBV5-1,TRBJ1-1,TRBD1
TGTGCCAGTAGCGGATGGGGGCAGGACTATGGCTACACCTTC,CASSGWGQDYGYTF,NA,TRBV19,TRBJ1-2,NA
TGCGCCAGCCACAGGGAAACGAACACCGGGGAGCTGTTTTTT,CASHRETNTGELFF,NA,TRBV5-1,TRBJ2-2,NA
TGTGCCAGCAGTTTAGGCCAGGGGGTGAACACTGAAGCTTTCTTT,CASSLGQGVNTEAFF,few,TRBV28,TRBJ1-1,TRBD1
TGTGCCATCAGGGGGACAGCCACAAACACCGGGGAGCTGTTTTTT,CAIRGTATNTGELFF,few,TRBV10-3,TRBJ2-2,TRBD1
TGTGCCACCAGCATTCGACAGGGGGGGTACGAGCAGTACTTC,CATSIRQGGYEQYF,NA,TRBV15,TRBJ2-7,TRBD1
TGCAGCTCACGGACAGGGGGGGAGACCCAGTACTTC,CSSRTGGETQYF,once,TRBV29-1,TRBJ2-5,TRBD1
TGTGCCAGCAGTTTATCCCCAGGACTCGGCGGTATGGAAGAGACCCAGTACTTC,CASSLSPGLGGMEETQYF,NA,TRBV28,TRBJ2-5,NA
TGTGCCAGCAGCGCCCGTAGGAGCTCCTACGAGCAGTACTTC,CASSARRSSYEQYF,few,TRBV5-6,TRBJ2-7,NA
TGTGCCACCAGCAGAGTGACGGGCACTGAAGCTTTCTTT,CATSRVTGTEAFF,few,TRBV15,TRBJ1-1,NA
TGTGCCAGCAGCTTAGGAAGGGAGAGAGAGACCCAGTACTTC,CASSLGRERETQYF,NA,TRBV5-4,TRBJ2-5,NA
TGTGCCAGCAGCTTAGATAGAGGGAGTAGCTCCTACGAGCAGTACTTC,CASSLDRGSSSYEQYF,few,TRBV7-8,TRBJ2-7,NA
TGTGCCAGCAGCTCGGGGCGGGTTTTCAACACTGAAGCTTTCTTT,CASSSGRVFNTEAFF,NA,TRBV7-8,TRBJ1-1,NA
TGTGCCAGCAGTGCTCCGGCTTACCGGAACTATGGCTACACCTTC,CASSAPAYRNYGYTF,few,TRBV2,TRBJ1-2,NA
TGTGCCAGCTCACCCCGGGACACCTATCAGCCCCAGCATTTT,CASSPRDTYQPQHF,few,TRBV18,TRBJ1-5,NA
TGTGCCAGCAGCCCGAGGACTAGCGGGTCCTACGAGCAGTACTTC,CASSPRTSGSYEQYF,NA,TRBV2,TRBJ2-7,TRBD2
TGTGCCAGCTCACCACAAGAGACCCAGTACTTC,CASSPQETQYF,large,TRBV18,TRBJ2-5,NA
TGTGCCCACTCCACCGGTGAAAAAAACATTCAGTACTTC,CAHSTGEKNIQYF,NA,TRBV6-5,TRBJ2-4,NA
TGCGCCAGCACCGCCAATGCTTTGAGGAACACTGAAGCTTTCTTT,CASTANALRNTEAFF,NA,TRBV5-1,TRBJ1-1,NA
TGCGCCAGCAGCCGGCGGGAGAGAGATACGCAGTATTTT,CASSRRERDTQYF,few,TRBV4-1,TRBJ2-3,TRBD2
TGTGCCAGTAGTTGGTCAAACCGCGACAGGAGAGGACATAATTCACCCCTCCACTTT,CASSWSNRDRRGHNSPLHF,few,TRBV19,TRBJ1-6,NA
TGCGCCAGCAGCCAACTCGCTAGCGGAGAGTACGAGCAGTACTTC,CASSQLASGEYEQYF,few,TRBV4-1,TRBJ2-7,TRBD2
TGTGCCATCAGTGACGTACAGGGGGGGGAGAAGTTGTTT,CAISDVQGGEKLF,NA,TRBV10-3,TRBJ1-1,TRBD1
TGTGCCAGCAGCCTGGGACTAGCGGGAGGGTTGTGGGACAATGAGCAGTTCTTC,CASSLGLAGGLWDNEQFF,few,TRBV7-9,TRBJ2-1,TRBD2
TGTGCCAGCAGTTGGGGGGACGGGCTAAACACTGAAGCTTTCTTT,CASSWGDGLNTEAFF,once,TRBV9,TRBJ1-1,NA
TGTGCCAGCAGCTTAACAGGATCAGTGCCCGAAGCTTTCTTT,CASSLTGSVPEAFF,few,TRBV5-4,TRBJ1-1,NA
TGTGCCACCAGCAGAGACCCGACGCGGGGGGAGCAGTTCTTC,CATSRDPTRGEQFF,NA,TRBV15,TRBJ2-1,TRBD2
TGTGCCAGCGGACAGCTGTATAGCAATCAGCCCCAGCATTTT,CASGQLYSNQPQHF,few,TRBV27,TRBJ1-5,NA
TGTGCCAGCATTAACAGGCGGAACACTGAAGCTTTCTTT,CASINRRNTEAFF,once,TRBV27,TRBJ1-1,NA
TGCAGTGCTATGGGTCCGCGTCTACAGTTCTTC,CSAMGPRLQFF,few,TRBV20-1,TRBJ2-1,NA
TGCGCCAGCAGCATTGAAGGACAGGGGACCGAGCAGTACTTC,CASSIEGQGTEQYF,NA,TRBV5-1,TRBJ2-7,TRBD1
TGCAGTACTAGGGGCTTGGAGACCCAGTACTTC,CSTRGLETQYF,NA,TRBV20-1,TRBJ2-5,NA
TGTGCCAGCAGCGCGACAGATAACACTGAAGCTTTCTTT,CASSATDNTEAFF,NA,TRBV6-1,TRBJ1-1,NA
TGTGCCAGCAGTAAAACCGACAGGGGGCTCGTGGATACGCAGTATTTT,CASSKTDRGLVDTQYF,few,TRBV6-6,TRBJ2-3,TRBD1
TGCAGCGTTGAACTGTCAGGTGATGAAAAACTGTTTTTT,CSVELSGDEKLFF,few,TRBV29-1,TRBJ1-4,NA
TGTGCCTGGAGTCCCAAAAAACAGGGGGCTTACGAGCAGTACTTC,CAWSPKKQGAYEQYF,NA,TRBV30,TRBJ2-7,TRBD1
TGTGCCAGCAGCTTAGGAAATCCCTACGAGCAGTACTTC,CASSLGNPYEQYF,few,TRBV5-4,TRBJ2-7,NA
TGTGCCATCAGTGTTTTTGTCAGAAAACCGCTTCGAGGGGAGCAGTTCTTC,CAISVFVRKPLRGEQFF,NA,TRBV10-3,TRBJ2-1,NA
TGTGCCAGCTCACCGACTAGCGGGGGGATGCGCGAGCAGTACTTC,CASSPTSGGMREQYF,few,TRBV18,TRBJ2-7,TRBD2